These 21 T cell receptor beta chains were all obtained from the same sample, sequenced in a study of blood T cell repertoires in COVID-19. Assay used: immunoSEQ multiplex PCR; TCRdb lists only in-frame clones, some missing. The data show more than 130,000 clones, with 84% seen just once and 5.5% to 7% held by the top ten. The sequenced material came from peripheral blood. Source of these receptors: a human donor in a cohort sampled during active COVID-19.

The V and J genes are TRBV6-2 or TRBV6-3 and TRBJ2-3; TRBD2 matches at 14 bases. Losses at the gene ends were 8 bases for V and 6 bases for J; bases not matched to a gene: 7. The CDR3 has 15 residues. Germline CDR1 is MNHEY and CDR2 is SVGEGT. This CDR3 is CASGPTSGGADTQYF. The DNA of the CDR3 is TGTGCCAGCGGCCCGACTAGCGGGGGGGCGGATACGCAGTATTTT.

The chain uses TRBV6-2 or TRBV6-3 and TRBJ1-5; D may be TRBD1 (5 bases). This CDR3 is built from 13 residues. Trimming left V 6 bases short and J 6 bases short, with 12 bases between. Per germline, CDR1 MNHEY and CDR2 SVGEGT. The CDR3: CASSRQNGQPQHF. CDR3 DNA sequence: TGTGCCAGCAGCCGACAGAATGGTCAGCCCCAGCATTTT.

The rearrangement links TRBV6-2 or TRBV6-3 to TRBJ2-7; tentatively, D is TRBD1 (6 bases). Deletions cut 2 bases from V and 1 base from J, with 12 bases between. The germline gives CDR1 MNHEY, CDR2 SVGEGT. This CDR3 is 15 amino acids long. CDR3: CASSYQGRGSYEQYF. CDR3 DNA sequence: TGTGCCAGCAGTTACCAGGGCAGGGGTTCCTACGAGCAGTACTTC.

The CDR3 sequence is CASSISLGARNTGELFF. Written as DNA, the CDR3 is TGTGCCAGTAGTATATCTTTAGGGGCAAGAAACACCGGGGAGCTGTTTTTT. The chain is built from TRBV19 and TRBJ2-2; possibly TRBD1 for D (5 bases). CDR1 and CDR2 from the germline V gene are LNHDA and SQIVND (reference sequence). With 2 bases removed from V and 2 bases from J, the gap between germline ends came to 15 bases. The CDR3 loop spans 17 amino acids.

The J gene is TRBJ2-3, the V gene TRBV5-1, with 8 bases fitting TRBD2. This CDR3 is 16 amino acids long. Unmatched junction bases numbered 8, after V lost 2 bases and J lost 3 bases. Germline assignment: CDR1 SGHRS and CDR2 YFSETQ. The CDR3 DNA reads as TGCGCCAGCAGCTTATTAAGCGGGGGAGGAACAGATACGCAGTATTTT. It yields the protein CASSLLSGGGTDTQYF. Full variable domain (missing parts from reference TRBV5-1 and TRBJ2-3): KAGVTQTPRYLIKTRGQQVTLSCSPISGHRSVSWYQQTPGQGLQFLFEYFSETQRNKGNFPGRFSGRQFSNSRSEMNVSTLELGDSALYLCASSLLSGGGTDTQYFGPGTRLTVL.

V gene TRBV5-1 combines with J gene TRBJ1-1; D is uncertain. The length of the CDR3 is 11 residues. Trimming shortened V by 1 base and J by 11 bases, and 9 bases separated the two germline ends. In germline, CDR1 is SGHRS, CDR2 YFSETQ. The CDR3 DNA reads as TGCGCCAGCAGCTTGTTGGAGGGTGCTTTCTTT. Amino acids: CASSLLEGAFF. Together with reference TRBV5-1 and TRBJ1-1, the CDR3 gives the full variable domain: KAGVTQTPRYLIKTRGQQVTLSCSPISGHRSVSWYQQTPGQGLQFLFEYFSETQRNKGNFPGRFSGRQFSNSRSEMNVSTLELGDSALYLCASSLLEGAFFGQGTRLTVV.

The rearrangement links TRBV25-1 to TRBJ2-5; D might be TRBD1 (6 bases). Germline V gene sequence: CDR1 MGHDK, CDR2 SYGVNS. The CDR3 totals 18 residues. Deletions cut 4 bases from V and 2 bases from J, with 23 bases between. CDR3 in amino acids: CASSALHPGQPPQETQYF. The CDR3 DNA is TGTGCCAGCAGTGCCCTCCACCCCGGACAGCCGCCGCAAGAGACCCAGTACTTC. Full variable domain (outside the CDR3, taken from reference TRBV25-1 and TRBJ2-5): EADIYQTPRYLVIGTGKKITLECSQTMGHDKMYWYQQDPGMELHLIHYSYGVNSTEKGDLSSESTVSRIRTEHFPLTLESARPSHTSQYLCASSALHPGQPPQETQYFGPGTRLLVL.

The chain is built from TRBV6-2 or TRBV6-3 and TRBJ2-7, with D tentatively TRBD2 (5 bases). CDR1 MNHEY and CDR2 SVGEGT come from the germline V gene. Trimming took 7 bases from V and 5 from J, leaving 12 bases between them. The length of the CDR3 is 12 residues. The CDR3 DNA sequence: TGTGCCAGCAACCCCCCGGGAAACGAGCAGTACTTC. Its translation: CASNPPGNEQYF.

The chain carries TRBV29-1 and TRBJ1-2; 10 bases line up with TRBD1. This CDR3 contains 15 residues. V was clipped by 0 bases and J by 2 bases; unmatched bases: 3. Germline V gene data show CDR1 as SQVTM and CDR2 as ANQGSEA. The CDR3 region has the DNA TGCAGCGTTGAAGATCGACAGGGGGCGAACTATGGCTACACCTTC. It is translated as CSVEDRQGANYGYTF.

This clone was observed a handful of times. V gene TRBV4-2 combines with J gene TRBJ1-4; D gene uncertain. The CDR3 is made up of 13 amino acids. In germline, CDR1 is LGHNA, CDR2 YNFKEQ. The ends were cut back, 3 bases at V and 10 bases at J, with 12 bases in the middle. The CDR3 loop is CASSQEIGGKLFF. The CDR3 DNA follows: TGTGCCAGCAGCCAGGAAATAGGCGGAAAACTGTTTTTT.

The chain joins TRBV5-1 to TRBJ2-5; 8 bases map to TRBD2. From germline, CDR1 is SGHRS and CDR2 YFSETQ. CDR3 length: 14 residues. With 9 bases clipped from V and 2 bases from J, the junction kept 9 bases outside the gene matches. DNA of the CDR3: TGCGCCACCGCGCGCGGGGGGCAGCAAGAGACCCAGTACTTC. Encoded protein: CATARGGQQETQYF.

This rearrangement joins TRBV7-9 to TRBJ2-7, with D maybe TRBD1 (6 bases). Germline CDR1 and CDR2: SEHNR and FQNEAQ (reference sequence). V lost 2 bases and J 6 bases, leaving 11 bases between the germline ends. The CDR3 is 13 amino acids. DNA for the CDR3: TGTGCCAGCAGCTTATCGCAGGGGAGCGAGCAGTACTTC. This encodes CASSLSQGSEQYF. The full variable domain, rest sourced from reference TRBV7-9 and TRBJ2-7, is DTGVSQNPRHKITKRGQNVTFRCDPISEHNRLYWYRQTLGQGPEFLTYFQNEAQLEKSRLLSDRFSAERPKGSFSTLEIQRTEQGDSAMYLCASSLSQGSEQYFGPGTRLTVT.

The V gene is TRBV5-1, the J gene TRBJ2-5; a weak D match, TRBD1 (5 bases). Germline V gene lookup returns CDR1 SGHRS and CDR2 YFSETQ. The CDR3 loop spans 14 amino acids. V was clipped by 5 bases and J by 1 base, with 12 bases between them. CDR3 sequence reads: CASSYRQFQETQYF. CDR3 sequence (DNA): TGCGCCAGCAGTTATAGACAGTTCCAAGAGACCCAGTACTTC.

The rearrangement links TRBV9 to TRBJ2-7; no reliable D call. This CDR3 spans 14 amino acids. CDR1 is SGDLS and CDR2 is YYNGEE in the germline V gene. V was pared by 5 bases and J by 2 bases, with 14 bases between. The CDR3 sequence is CASSISQDTYEQYF. The DNA for the CDR3 is TGTGCCAGCAGTATCAGCCAGGATACCTACGAGCAGTACTTC.

The chain combines TRBV5-4 with TRBJ2-7, with a weak D call TRBD2 (6 bases). Germline CDR1 is SGHNT and CDR2 is YYREEE (reference sequence). The CDR3 extends over 15 amino acids. Trimming removed 5 bases from V and 7 bases from J, with 22 bases in between. For the CDR3, the DNA is TGTGCCAGCAGACGTTACGGAGGAGGGTCGGGGGAGCAGTACTTC. Encoded protein: CASRRYGGGSGEQYF.

The V and J genes are TRBV4-1 and TRBJ2-3; possible D gene TRBD1, 6 bases. Trimming took 0 bases from V and 2 from J, leaving 12 bases between them. The length of the CDR3 is 16 residues. Germline-derived CDR1 and CDR2 are MGHRA and YSYEKL. DNA of the CDR3: TGCGCCAGCAGCCAAGATACAGGGCGGTCCACAGATACGCAGTATTTT. Amino acids: CASSQDTGRSTDTQYF.

The chain couples TRBV7-9 to TRBJ2-5; 11 positions match TRBD2. V lost 5 bases, J lost 7 bases, and 15 bases stayed unmatched. Germline CDR1 reads SEHNR; CDR2 reads FQNEAQ (reference sequence). CDR3 size: 17 residues. CDR3 bases: TGTGCCAGCAGCCCGCCCGGACTAGCGGGTTCCCGGTGGACCCAGTACTTC. It specifies CASSPPGLAGSRWTQYF. The complete variable domain, with remaining parts taken from reference TRBV7-9 and TRBJ2-5, reads DTGVSQNPRHKITKRGQNVTFRCDPISEHNRLYWYRQTLGQGPEFLTYFQNEAQLEKSRLLSDRFSAERPKGSFSTLEIQRTEQGDSAMYLCASSPPGLAGSRWTQYFGPGTRLLVL.

The genes are TRBV19 and TRBJ2-1; D unclear. Germline V CDR1 and CDR2: LNHDA, SQIVND (reference sequence). V was shortened by 2 bases and J by 5 bases, with 10 bases between the two germline ends. The CDR3 sequence is 14 residues long. DNA of the CDR3: TGTGCCAGTAGTATAATTGCAGACAACAATGAGCAGTTCTTC. Its translation: CASSIIADNNEQFF.

The chain recombines TRBV15 with TRBJ2-1; no reliable D call. There are 11 residues in the CDR3. V lost 1 base and J lost 10, with 5 bases in between. Germline CDR1 LNHNV, CDR2 YYDKDF (reference sequence). CDR3 DNA sequence: TGTGCCACCAGCAGAGTAGAAGAGCAGTTCTTC. It encodes CATSRVEEQFF.

This clone came up a few times. V usage is TRBV5-8 and J usage is TRBJ2-1, with 8 nucleotides matching TRBD1. The CDR3 is made up of 15 amino acids. In germline, CDR1 is SGHTS, CDR2 YDEGEE. Trimming cost V 3 bases and J 6 bases; bases outside gene matches: 8. The CDR3 sequence is CASSSAGTGPNEQFF. As DNA, the CDR3 is TGTGCCAGCAGCTCAGCCGGGACAGGCCCCAATGAGCAGTTCTTC. The full variable domain, in which reference TRBV5-8 and TRBJ2-1 provide the parts outside the CDR3, is EAGVTQSPTHLIKTRGQQATLRCSPISGHTSVYWYQQALGLGLQFLLWYDEGEERNRGNFPPRFSGRQFPNYSSELNVNALELEDSALYLCASSSAGTGPNEQFFGPGTRLTVL.

Regarding this clone: Other DNA sequences in this sample translate to the same CDR3. The chain combines TRBV5-1 with TRBJ2-7; D perhaps matches TRBD1 (6 bases). Germline values: CDR1 SGHRS, CDR2 YFSETQ. This CDR3 spans 14 amino acids. V dropped 0 bases and J dropped 4 bases, with 11 bases sitting between them. The DNA for the CDR3 is TGCGCCAGCAGCTTGGTGGGACAATCATACGAGCAGTACTTC. It encodes CASSLVGQSYEQYF. Variable domain in full (rest from reference TRBV5-1 and TRBJ2-7): KAGVTQTPRYLIKTRGQQVTLSCSPISGHRSVSWYQQTPGQGLQFLFEYFSETQRNKGNFPGRFSGRQFSNSRSEMNVSTLELGDSALYLCASSLVGQSYEQYFGPGTRLTVT.